Listed below are T cell receptor beta chains from one sample, sequenced in a study of blood T cells in healthy people across ages. TCRdb ran MiXCR on the 5' RACE reads and lists one entry per CDR3 protein. The sample holds about 760,000 distinct CDR3 sequences; roughly 50% are singletons and the top ten take about 26%. The sequenced sample was blood. These receptor sequences come from a man between 35 and 55 years old in good health. Each CDR3 is given with its conserved first and last residue. D genes are given only for firm matches. Some rows have no size entry. The others give once, few or many, or a class for an expanded clone.

len: 12; v_gene: TRBV6-5; d_gene: -; j_gene: TRBJ2-7; abundance: -; CDR3nt: TGTGCCAGCAGTAAAACGGGACGGGAACAGTACTTC; CDR3aa: CASSKTGREQYF
len: 11; v_gene: TRBV29-1; d_gene: -; j_gene: TRBJ2-1; abundance: -; CDR3nt: TGCAGCGTTTCCGACGTCTATGAGCGGTTCTTC; CDR3aa: CSVSDVYERFF
len: 12; v_gene: TRBV30; d_gene: TRBD1; j_gene: TRBJ1-2; abundance: few; CDR3nt: TGTGCCTGGAGTTGGACAGGGGTTGGCTACACCTTC; CDR3aa: CAWSWTGVGYTF
len: 16; v_gene: TRBV24-1; d_gene: -; j_gene: TRBJ1-1; abundance: few; CDR3nt: TGTGCCACCAGTGACCGGCCGCGCAGGATGAACACTGAAGCTTTCTTT; CDR3aa: CATSDRPRRMNTEAFF
len: 16; v_gene: TRBV5-1; d_gene: -; j_gene: TRBJ1-2; abundance: -; CDR3nt: TGCGCCAGCAGCTTCGGGCTGGGGGCTCGTTTTTATGGCTACACCTTC; CDR3aa: CASSFGLGARFYGYTF
len: 15; v_gene: TRBV7-2; d_gene: TRBD2; j_gene: TRBJ2-3; abundance: few; CDR3nt: TGTGCCAGCAGCTTAGTGGGGCTAGCGGCTAATACGCAGTATTTT; CDR3aa: CASSLVGLAANTQYF
len: 13; v_gene: TRBV4-3; d_gene: -; j_gene: TRBJ2-6; abundance: -; CDR3nt: TGCGCCAGCAGACAAGTGGGAAGGAACGTCCTGACTTTC; CDR3aa: CASRQVGRNVLTF
len: 13; v_gene: TRBV29-1; d_gene: -; j_gene: TRBJ2-1; abundance: -; CDR3nt: TGCAGCGCTCAAGGGGAGTGGGCTGGTGAGCAGTTCTTC; CDR3aa: CSAQGEWAGEQFF
len: 16; v_gene: TRBV5-1; d_gene: TRBD1; j_gene: TRBJ2-5; abundance: few; CDR3nt: TGCGCCAGCAGCGTCTCCGGGACAGGGGTTGAGGAGACCCAGTACTTC; CDR3aa: CASSVSGTGVEETQYF
len: 14; v_gene: TRBV6-4; d_gene: TRBD2; j_gene: TRBJ2-3; abundance: many; CDR3nt: TGTGCCAGCAGTGGCGGGGGGGCCACAGATACGCAGTATTTT; CDR3aa: CASSGGGATDTQYF
len: 14; v_gene: TRBV27; d_gene: -; j_gene: TRBJ2-3; abundance: many; CDR3nt: TGTGCCAGCAGTATCACTAAGGGATCAGATACGCAGTATTTT; CDR3aa: CASSITKGSDTQYF
len: 16; v_gene: TRBV18; d_gene: TRBD2; j_gene: TRBJ2-1; abundance: -; CDR3nt: TGTGCCAGCTCACCACAGGGACTAGGGTCCTACAATGAGCAGTTCTTC; CDR3aa: CASSPQGLGSYNEQFF
len: 16; v_gene: TRBV27; d_gene: TRBD2; j_gene: TRBJ2-2; abundance: -; CDR3nt: TGTGTCAGCAATTCGGCGGGGGGACCTCTCACCGGGGAGCTGTTTTTT; CDR3aa: CVSNSAGGPLTGELFF
len: 13; v_gene: TRBV14; d_gene: TRBD2; j_gene: TRBJ2-5; abundance: -; CDR3nt: TGTGCCAGCAGAGGACTAGCGGGAAGCCCCCAGTACTTC; CDR3aa: CASRGLAGSPQYF
len: 12; v_gene: TRBV25-1; d_gene: TRBD1; j_gene: TRBJ1-2; abundance: -; CDR3nt: TGTGCCAGCAGAGGGGACAGCTTTGGCTACACCTTC; CDR3aa: CASRGDSFGYTF
len: 15; v_gene: TRBV18; d_gene: -; j_gene: TRBJ1-1; abundance: -; CDR3nt: TGTGCCAGCTCACCACAGGGGGTCACGAACACTGAAGCTTTCTTT; CDR3aa: CASSPQGVTNTEAFF
len: 19; v_gene: TRBV11-3; d_gene: -; j_gene: TRBJ2-1; abundance: few; CDR3nt: TGTGCCAGCAGCTTAGATTGGGGGATTGAGGGGATCAAGTACAATGAGCAGTTCTTC; CDR3aa: CASSLDWGIEGIKYNEQFF
len: 14; v_gene: TRBV20-1; d_gene: TRBD2; j_gene: TRBJ2-5; abundance: -; CDR3nt: TGCAGTGCTAGAGCTCAGGGACTAGTCAAGGAGCAGTACTTC; CDR3aa: CSARAQGLVKEQYF
len: 18; v_gene: TRBV2; d_gene: TRBD1; j_gene: TRBJ2-5; abundance: few; CDR3nt: TGTGCCAGTTCCACGGCCGTACCGGGACAGGCGTACCAAGAGACCCAGTACTTC; CDR3aa: CASSTAVPGQAYQETQYF
len: 16; v_gene: TRBV29-1; d_gene: TRBD1; j_gene: TRBJ2-7; abundance: -; CDR3nt: TGCAGCGTTGAAGAAGCTGGAGGGACAGGGCACTACGAGCAGTACTTC; CDR3aa: CSVEEAGGTGHYEQYF
len: 13; v_gene: TRBV29-1; d_gene: TRBD1; j_gene: TRBJ2-5; abundance: few; CDR3nt: TGCAGCGCCGGGACAGGGGGTTTCGAGACCCAGTACTTC; CDR3aa: CSAGTGGFETQYF
len: 18; v_gene: TRBV7-3; d_gene: TRBD2; j_gene: TRBJ2-3; abundance: -; CDR3nt: TGTGCCAGCAGCCCGAAAGGGACTAGCGGAGGTAGCACAGATACGCAGTATTTT; CDR3aa: CASSPKGTSGGSTDTQYF
len: 14; v_gene: TRBV29-1; d_gene: TRBD1; j_gene: TRBJ2-7; abundance: -; CDR3nt: TGCAGCGCGATCCAGGGACAGGGTGGCTACGAGCAGTACTTC; CDR3aa: CSAIQGQGGYEQYF
len: 15; v_gene: TRBV3-1; d_gene: -; j_gene: TRBJ1-4; abundance: -; CDR3nt: TGTGCCAGCAGCCAAGAGGCAGTATCGAATGAAAAACTGTTTTTT; CDR3aa: CASSQEAVSNEKLFF
len: 15; v_gene: TRBV13; d_gene: TRBD1; j_gene: TRBJ1-2; abundance: -; CDR3nt: TGTGCCAGCAGCGGACCCGGGACAGGGAACTATGGCTACACCTTC; CDR3aa: CASSGPGTGNYGYTF
len: 15; v_gene: TRBV10-3; d_gene: TRBD2; j_gene: TRBJ2-3; abundance: once; CDR3nt: TGTGCCATCAGTGATGGTAGCGGGGACACAGATACGCAGTATTTT; CDR3aa: CAISDGSGDTDTQYF
len: 13; v_gene: TRBV2; d_gene: -; j_gene: TRBJ2-7; abundance: few; CDR3nt: TGTGCCAGCAACGATGGCCAGCACTACGAGCAGTACTTC; CDR3aa: CASNDGQHYEQYF
len: 15; v_gene: TRBV28; d_gene: -; j_gene: TRBJ2-3; abundance: -; CDR3nt: TGTGCCAGCAGCTCCCAGGGACAACACACAGATACGCAGTATTTT; CDR3aa: CASSSQGQHTDTQYF
len: 16; v_gene: TRBV20-1; d_gene: -; j_gene: TRBJ2-1; abundance: few; CDR3nt: TGCAGTGCCGTCAACAGCGGTGTGGGCTCCTACAATGAGCAGTTCTTC; CDR3aa: CSAVNSGVGSYNEQFF
len: 13; v_gene: TRBV7-9; d_gene: -; j_gene: TRBJ2-3; abundance: -; CDR3nt: TGTGCCACCAGACGAAAGGCCGGGGATACGCAGTATTTT; CDR3aa: CATRRKAGDTQYF
len: 12; v_gene: TRBV7-9; d_gene: -; j_gene: TRBJ1-2; abundance: -; CDR3nt: TGTGCCAGCAGCTTGAGGGACCATGGCTACACCTTC; CDR3aa: CASSLRDHGYTF
len: 18; v_gene: TRBV14; d_gene: TRBD1; j_gene: TRBJ2-6; abundance: -; CDR3nt: TGTGCCAGCAGCCCACAGGGGGCGCTCATCTCTGGGGCCAACGCCCTGACTTTC; CDR3aa: CASSPQGALISGANALTF
len: 14; v_gene: TRBV20-1; d_gene: TRBD1; j_gene: TRBJ2-7; abundance: -; CDR3nt: TGCAGTGCTGCCCGGGACAGGGGGCCTAACGAGCAGTACTTC; CDR3aa: CSAARDRGPNEQYF
len: 15; v_gene: TRBV14; d_gene: TRBD2; j_gene: TRBJ2-3; abundance: few; CDR3nt: TGTGCCAGCAGCCCCCAACTAGCGGGAGGAGATACGCAGTATTTT; CDR3aa: CASSPQLAGGDTQYF
len: 14; v_gene: TRBV5-4; d_gene: -; j_gene: TRBJ2-7; abundance: -; CDR3nt: TGTGCCAGCAGCGGCCGGGACGCCGGGTACGAGCAGTACTTC; CDR3aa: CASSGRDAGYEQYF
len: 16; v_gene: TRBV5-1; d_gene: TRBD2; j_gene: TRBJ2-3; abundance: few; CDR3nt: TGCGCCAGCAGTCCCACTAGCGGGATGGGTATAGATACGCAGTATTTT; CDR3aa: CASSPTSGMGIDTQYF
len: 18; v_gene: TRBV7-9; d_gene: TRBD1; j_gene: TRBJ2-6; abundance: -; CDR3nt: TGTGCCAGTGCGTGGACAGGGGGCGATAGTACTGGGGCCAACGTCCTGACTTTC; CDR3aa: CASAWTGGDSTGANVLTF
len: 12; v_gene: TRBV12-3/TRBV12-4; d_gene: -; j_gene: TRBJ2-1; abundance: -; CDR3nt: TGTGCCAGCAGTCTTAACATAAATGAGCAGTTCTTC; CDR3aa: CASSLNINEQFF
len: 12; v_gene: TRBV29-1; d_gene: -; j_gene: TRBJ1-5; abundance: -; CDR3nt: TGCAGCGTTGGTATAAGCAATCAGCCCCAGCATTTT; CDR3aa: CSVGISNQPQHF
len: 14; v_gene: TRBV20-1; d_gene: -; j_gene: TRBJ2-3; abundance: many; CDR3nt: TGCAGTGCTAGAGATCAAGGGGGCACAGATACGCAGTATTTT; CDR3aa: CSARDQGGTDTQYF